This is a list of T cell receptor beta chains from one sample in a study of CD8 T cells in Susac syndrome. One entry per CDR3 protein results from TCRdb running MiXCR on the immunoSEQ multiplex PCR reads. The sample gives roughly 160,000 distinct CDR3 sequences, 95% to 96% of which show up once; less than 0.15% is in the top ten. Sequencing was done on a sample of CD4+ T cells from PBMCs. These receptors were obtained from a human donor with Susac syndrome. Both conserved end residues are part of each CDR3. D genes are given only for firm matches. The size entry is marked missing in some rows and otherwise reads once, few, many or a size class.

J: TRBJ2-1
size: once
D: -
V: TRBV28
CDR3: CASSQTAPYNEQFF
DNA: TGTGCCAGCAGCCAGACAGCCCCTTACAATGAGCAGTTCTTC

J: TRBJ2-7
size: -
D: -
V: TRBV20-1
CDR3: CSQMERDYEQYF
DNA: TGCAGCCAGATGGAGAGGGACTACGAGCAGTACTTC

J: TRBJ2-2
size: -
D: -
V: TRBV29-1
CDR3: CSVQELANTGELFF
DNA: TGCAGCGTTCAAGAGCTAGCGAACACCGGGGAGCTGTTTTTT

J: TRBJ1-6
size: -
D: TRBD1
V: TRBV7-2
CDR3: CASRMRQGSNSPLHF
DNA: TGTGCCAGCAGGATGAGACAGGGTAGTAATTCACCCCTCCACTTT

J: TRBJ1-1
size: -
D: -
V: TRBV2
CDR3: CASSEEVNTEAFF
DNA: TGTGCCAGCAGTGAAGAAGTGAACACTGAAGCTTTCTTT

J: TRBJ1-5
size: -
D: -
V: TRBV20-1
CDR3: CSAVDTSNQPQHF
DNA: TGCAGTGCGGTAGACACGAGCAATCAGCCCCAGCATTTT

J: TRBJ2-5
size: -
D: TRBD2
V: TRBV20-1
CDR3: CSACMTSGEETQYF
DNA: TGCAGTGCCTGTATGACTAGCGGGGAAGAGACCCAGTACTTC

J: TRBJ2-1
size: -
D: -
V: TRBV24-1
CDR3: CATSRRGEYNEQFF
DNA: TGTGCCACCAGTCGCAGGGGGGAGTACAATGAGCAGTTCTTC

J: TRBJ1-2
size: -
D: TRBD1
V: TRBV30
CDR3: CAWRPRGRGYTF
DNA: TGTGCCTGGAGGCCCAGGGGGCGCGGCTACACCTTC

J: TRBJ2-1
size: once
D: TRBD1
V: TRBV14
CDR3: CASSLPGQHYNEQFF
DNA: TGTGCCAGCAGCCTCCCGGGACAGCACTACAATGAGCAGTTCTTC

J: TRBJ2-7
size: -
D: -
V: TRBV6-6
CDR3: CASKYAVEQYF
DNA: TGTGCCAGCAAGTACGCTGTAGAGCAGTACTTC

J: TRBJ2-2
size: -
D: -
V: TRBV12-3/TRBV12-4
CDR3: CASRTGRILTGELFF
DNA: TGTGCCAGCAGGACGGGACGGATTCTCACCGGGGAGCTGTTTTTT

J: TRBJ2-6
size: -
D: TRBD1
V: TRBV5-4
CDR3: CASSGGQQSSGANVLTF
DNA: TGTGCCAGCAGCGGGGGACAGCAAAGCTCTGGGGCCAACGTCCTGACTTTC

J: TRBJ1-5
size: -
D: -
V: TRBV4-2
CDR3: CASSQGTVNQPQHF
DNA: TGTGCCAGCAGCCAAGGGACAGTCAATCAGCCCCAGCATTTT

J: TRBJ2-7
size: -
D: TRBD2
V: TRBV30
CDR3: CAWTRTSGEQYF
DNA: TGTGCCTGGACCCGAACTAGCGGCGAGCAGTACTTC

J: TRBJ1-2
size: -
D: -
V: TRBV29-1
CDR3: CSVDGGKGYTF
DNA: TGCAGCGTTGATGGGGGCAAGGGCTACACCTTC

J: TRBJ2-3
size: -
D: TRBD2
V: TRBV20-1
CDR3: CSAIGDSGTPDTQYF
DNA: TGCAGTGCTATCGGTGATAGCGGGACCCCAGATACGCAGTATTTT

J: TRBJ2-5
size: once
D: TRBD2
V: TRBV7-2
CDR3: CASSLAAASGQETQYF
DNA: TGTGCCAGCAGCTTAGCGGCGGCTAGCGGACAAGAGACCCAGTACTTC

J: TRBJ1-2
size: -
D: -
V: TRBV7-9
CDR3: CASSSDDPGSYTF
DNA: TGTGCCAGCAGCTCCGACGACCCGGGCAGCTACACCTTC

J: TRBJ2-2
size: -
D: TRBD1
V: TRBV10-3
CDR3: CATGTGNTGELFF
DNA: TGTGCCACCGGGACAGGGAACACCGGGGAGCTGTTTTTT

J: TRBJ2-4
size: -
D: TRBD2
V: TRBV3-1
CDR3: CASSRIISGGRNIQYF
DNA: TGTGCCAGCAGCCGAATAATCAGCGGGGGGAGAAACATTCAGTACTTC

J: TRBJ2-3
size: -
D: -
V: TRBV14
CDR3: CASSQDHWVTQYF
DNA: TGTGCCAGCAGCCAAGATCACTGGGTTACGCAGTATTTT

J: TRBJ1-5
size: -
D: -
V: TRBV24-1
CDR3: CATSDPTGNQPQHF
DNA: TGTGCCACCAGTGACCCGACAGGCAATCAGCCCCAGCATTTT

J: TRBJ1-5
size: -
D: -
V: TRBV7-9
CDR3: CASSSAGRQPQHF
DNA: TGTGCCAGCAGCTCGGCGGGTAGGCAGCCCCAGCATTTT

J: TRBJ2-4
size: -
D: -
V: TRBV28
CDR3: CASRGRGTKNIQYF
DNA: TGTGCCAGCAGGGGCAGGGGAACCAAAAACATTCAGTACTTC

J: TRBJ1-3
size: -
D: -
V: TRBV3-1
CDR3: CASGQYSGNTIYF
DNA: TGTGCCAGCGGACAGTACTCTGGAAACACCATATATTTT

J: TRBJ2-7
size: -
D: TRBD2
V: TRBV30
CDR3: CAWSSTSGRYEQYF
DNA: TGTGCCTGGAGCTCCACTAGCGGGAGATACGAGCAGTACTTC

J: TRBJ1-2
size: -
D: TRBD1
V: TRBV29-1
CDR3: CSVVTGGKSHYGYTF
DNA: TGCAGCGTTGTTACAGGGGGCAAGTCTCACTATGGCTACACCTTC

J: TRBJ2-3
size: -
D: -
V: TRBV15
CDR3: CATNKGYTDTQYF
DNA: TGTGCCACCAATAAAGGGTACACAGATACGCAGTATTTT

J: TRBJ2-7
size: -
D: TRBD2
V: TRBV5-1
CDR3: CASSLVSGSTYEQYF
DNA: TGCGCCAGCAGCTTGGTTAGCGGGAGCACCTACGAGCAGTACTTC